The 11 T cell receptor beta chains given below trace back to one sample, sequenced in a study of cytomegalovirus exposure and HLA in healthy donors. The PCR made use of 60 Vbeta and 13 Jbeta primers. The repertoire was sequenced with immunoSEQ multiplex PCR; TCRdb's copy has only in-frame clones and lacks some. The sample lists approximately 170,000 clones, about 85% occurring once. The specimen was PBMCs. The receptors here all came from a woman in her forties or fifties in good health and CMV-seropositive.

The chain employs TRBV5-5 and TRBJ1-3; D is unresolved. V lost 2 bases to trimming and J lost 6 bases, with 21 bases between them. Germline CDR1 reads SGHKS; CDR2 reads YYEKEE (reference sequence). This CDR3 contains 17 residues. CDR3 coding DNA: TGTGCCAGCAGCTTTGCTACTGGACTCGGTGGAGTAAACACCATATATTTT. Its translation: CASSFATGLGGVNTIYF.

As for this clone: One end of the junction fails to match germline, which may point to a read error. The V call is TRBV5-4, the J call TRBJ2-7; TRBD1 matches at 8 bases. The germline CDR1 and CDR2 sequences are SGHNT and YYREEE (reference sequence). CDR3 length equals 13 residues. In DNA, the CDR3 is TGTGCCAGCAGCTTGGCAGGGGGCCGTAGTTGGGACTTC. Protein product: CASSLAGGRSWDF. Filled out from reference TRBV5-4 and TRBJ2-7, the complete variable domain reads ETGVTQSPTHLIKTRGQQVTLRCSSQSGHNTVSWYQQALGQGPQFIFQYYREEENGRGNFPPRFSGLQFPNYSSELNVNALELDDSALYLCASSLAGGRSWDFGPGTRLTVT.

CDR3 amino acids: CASSIIYAPNTEAFF. CDR3 bases: TGTGCCAGTAGTATTATTTATGCGCCGAACACTGAAGCTTTCTTT. This chain joins TRBV19 and TRBJ1-1; D call uncertain. This CDR3 has 15 amino acids. The V gene's germline CDR1 is LNHDA and CDR2 SQIVND (reference sequence). Trimming removed 3 bases from V and 1 base from J, with 12 bases in between.

J is TRBJ2-3 and V is TRBV7-6; D gene unclear. The germline V gene encodes CDR1 SGHVS and CDR2 FNYEAQ. The V and J ends lost 4 bases and 2 bases respectively, with 10 bases between them. The length of the CDR3 is 14 residues. The DNA of the CDR3 is TGTGCCAGCAGCTACAGAGCCAACACAGATACGCAGTATTTT. It translates to CASSYRANTDTQYF. The whole variable domain, filled in from reference TRBV7-6 and TRBJ2-3, reads GAGVSQSPRYKVTKRGQDVALRCDPISGHVSLYWYRQALGQGPEFLTYFNYEAQQDKSGLPNDRFSAERPEGSISTLTIQRTEQRDSAMYRCASSYRANTDTQYFGPGTRLTVL.

The V and J genes are TRBV5-1 and TRBJ1-6; 7 bases agree with TRBD1. Germline V gives CDR1 SGHRS, CDR2 YFSETQ. The CDR3 has 14 amino acids. With V trimmed by 4 bases and J by 6 bases, 4 bases remained unmatched. Here the CDR3 DNA reads TGCGCCAGCAGCGCACAGGGGAGTAATTCACCCCTCCACTTT. Translating gives CASSAQGSNSPLHF.

The CDR3 protein is CASSERGQGQGYTF. The CDR3 DNA reads TGCGCCAGCAGTGAGCGGGGACAGGGGCAAGGCTACACCTTC. The rearrangement joins TRBV10-2 to TRBJ1-2; TRBD1 matches at 10 bases. CDR3 length: 14 residues. CDR1 and CDR2 from the germline V gene are WSHSY and SAAADI. With V trimmed by 2 bases and J by 8 bases, 5 bases remained unmatched.

V and J are TRBV2 and TRBJ2-2; maybe TRBD1 (6 bases). The V end was cut by 6 bases, the J end by 5 bases, with 16 bases between. Per the germline V gene, CDR1 is SNHLY and CDR2 is FYNNEI. This CDR3 spans 15 amino acids. In DNA form, the CDR3 reads TGTGCCAGCAGCATCAGGGGTCGGGTTACCGGGGAGCTGTTTTTT. Its translation: CASSIRGRVTGELFF.

V is TRBV10-2 and J is TRBJ1-4; D may be TRBD1 (5 bases). This CDR3 contains 18 residues. Trimming removed 4 bases from V and 0 bases from J, with 18 bases in between. Germline loops: CDR1 WSHSY, CDR2 SAAADI. The CDR3 loop reads CASSGPKTAGATNEKLFF. CDR3 coding DNA: TGCGCCAGCAGTGGACCTAAAACAGCGGGGGCAACTAATGAAAAACTGTTTTTT.

The chain couples TRBV19 to TRBJ2-3; 9 positions match TRBD1. Germline lookup yields CDR1 LNHDA and CDR2 SQIVND (reference sequence). The ends lost 6 bases at V and 3 bases at J; junction bases unmatched: 4. The CDR3 spans 14 residues. The CDR3 bases are TGTGCCAGTAGAAGGGACAGGGTAACAGATACGCAGTATTTT. Protein: CASRRDRVTDTQYF.

The chain has TRBV5-5 and TRBJ2-5; no clear D. The germline V gene has CDR1 SGHKS and CDR2 YYEKEE (reference sequence). This CDR3 spans 11 amino acids. V lost 2 bases, J lost 5 bases, and 4 bases lay in between. CDR3 sequence: CASSFLETQYF. In DNA, the CDR3 is TGTGCCAGCAGCTTTCTGGAGACCCAGTACTTC.

This chain joins TRBV6-1 and TRBJ1-5; TRBD1 aligns across 10 bases. V trimming: 1 base; J trimming: 7 bases; junction bases outside the gene matches: 16. The CDR3 runs to 19 residues. The V gene's germline CDR1 is MNHNS and CDR2 SASEGT. The CDR3 DNA is TGTGCCAGCAGTGAAGGACAGGGGGCGCCCTTTGGCGTTAACCAGCCCCAGCATTTT. Its translation is CASSEGQGAPFGVNQPQHF.